Detailed here is one TCR beta chain. The source of the sample is a study of blood T cell repertoires in COVID-19. This CDR3 comprises 11 residues. Trimming shortened V by 6 bases and J by 5 bases, and 9 bases separated the two germline ends. The V gene's germline CDR1 is SQVTM and CDR2 ANQGSEA. As originally analysed: Using reference gene primer amplification, nucleated cell counts were estimated. The repertoire was sequenced with immunoSEQ multiplex PCR; TCRdb's copy has only in-frame clones and lacks some. D and trimming come from the DNA, and the V and J calls and clone size come from that table. The sample lists under 250,000 clones, more than 80% occurring once.

V usage is TRBV29-1 and J usage is TRBJ2-3, with D tentatively TRBD2 (6 bases). Sample: peripheral blood. The sequence came from a human donor in a cohort sampled during active COVID-19. This chain's CDR3 is CSVEGLDTQYF. The DNA of the CDR3 is TGCAGCGTGGAGGGATTAGATACGCAGTATTTT.